These T cell receptor beta chains were read from a single sample in a study of cytomegalovirus exposure and HLA in healthy donors. Data came from immunoSEQ multiplex PCR; TCRdb stores just in-frame clones and leaves some out. The sample lists approximately 170,000 clones; 70% to 90% were seen once. The sample was PBMCs. Every receptor here comes from a male donor in good health and CMV-seronegative. Each CDR3 is given with its conserved first and last residue. A D gene is named only where the DNA matches it firmly. Clone size is shown for a subset of rows, as once, few, many or a class of expanded clone.

v_call: TRBV4-3
d_call: TRBD2
clone_size: .
j_call: TRBJ2-2
cdr3_aa: CASSQDRTGGSGTGELFF
cdr3_nt: TGCGCCAGCAGCCAAGATCGGACTGGCGGGAGTGGTACCGGGGAGCTGTTTTTT

v_call: TRBV18
d_call: TRBD1
clone_size: few
j_call: TRBJ1-1
cdr3_aa: CASSFWDRVSTEAFF
cdr3_nt: TGTGCCAGCTCCTTTTGGGACAGGGTTTCCACTGAAGCTTTCTTT

v_call: TRBV4-3
d_call: TRBD1
clone_size: once
j_call: TRBJ2-2
cdr3_aa: CASSQNDRGLSGELFF
cdr3_nt: TGCGCCAGCAGCCAAAATGACAGGGGGCTTTCCGGGGAGCTGTTTTTT

v_call: TRBV28
d_call: TRBD2
clone_size: .
j_call: TRBJ2-7
cdr3_aa: CASSPGPGTSGSRPYEQYF
cdr3_nt: TGTGCCAGCAGTCCTGGTCCCGGGACTAGCGGGAGCAGGCCCTACGAGCAGTACTTC

v_call: TRBV5-1
d_call: TRBD1
clone_size: .
j_call: TRBJ2-2
cdr3_aa: CASRPEAGGLGELFF
cdr3_nt: TGCGCCAGCAGGCCGGAGGCAGGGGGCCTCGGGGAGCTGTTTTTT

v_call: TRBV4-2
d_call: TRBD1
clone_size: .
j_call: TRBJ1-1
cdr3_aa: CASSQEDRGGAEAFF
cdr3_nt: TGTGCCAGCAGCCAAGAGGACAGGGGGGGAGCTGAAGCTTTCTTT

v_call: TRBV19
d_call: .
clone_size: few
j_call: TRBJ2-2
cdr3_aa: CASSVSTSVAWELFF
cdr3_nt: TGTGCCAGTAGTGTCTCGACTAGTGTTGCCTGGGAGCTGTTTTTT

v_call: TRBV4-3
d_call: .
clone_size: few
j_call: TRBJ1-1
cdr3_aa: CASSQEWGLTEAFF
cdr3_nt: TGCGCCAGCAGCCAAGAATGGGGGCTCACTGAAGCTTTCTTT

v_call: TRBV30
d_call: TRBD1
clone_size: .
j_call: TRBJ1-6
cdr3_aa: CAWLQGEANSPLHF
cdr3_nt: TGTGCCTGGCTACAGGGGGAGGCTAATTCACCCCTCCACTTT

v_call: TRBV4-3
d_call: .
clone_size: .
j_call: TRBJ1-1
cdr3_aa: CASSQGALATEAFF
cdr3_nt: TGCGCCAGCAGCCAAGGAGCCCTAGCCACTGAAGCTTTCTTT

v_call: TRBV19
d_call: TRBD1
clone_size: .
j_call: TRBJ1-5
cdr3_aa: CASSRQGSNQPQHF
cdr3_nt: TGTGCCAGTAGTCGACAGGGCAGCAATCAGCCCCAGCATTTT

v_call: TRBV5-5
d_call: .
clone_size: .
j_call: TRBJ1-3
cdr3_aa: CASSLEGHLGNTIYF
cdr3_nt: TGTGCCAGCAGCTTGGAGGGACACCTCGGAAACACCATATATTTT

v_call: TRBV7-8
d_call: .
clone_size: .
j_call: TRBJ2-5
cdr3_aa: CASSLGILAGSETQYF
cdr3_nt: TGTGCCAGCAGCTTAGGAATACTAGCAGGGTCAGAGACCCAGTACTTC

v_call: TRBV10-3
d_call: .
clone_size: few
j_call: TRBJ2-7
cdr3_aa: CAIRTDPTYEQYF
cdr3_nt: TGTGCCATCAGGACAGATCCAACCTACGAGCAGTACTTC

v_call: TRBV4-3
d_call: .
clone_size: .
j_call: TRBJ2-5
cdr3_aa: CASSQDLSGEEGETQYF
cdr3_nt: TGCGCCAGCAGCCAAGATCTTTCGGGGGAGGAGGGGGAGACCCAGTACTTC

v_call: TRBV6-5
d_call: .
clone_size: few
j_call: TRBJ1-5
cdr3_aa: CASRGPDQPQHF
cdr3_nt: TGTGCCAGCAGGGGGCCCGATCAGCCCCAGCATTTT

v_call: TRBV13
d_call: .
clone_size: few
j_call: TRBJ1-1
cdr3_aa: CASSMLASEAFF
cdr3_nt: TGTGCCAGCAGCATGTTAGCATCTGAAGCTTTCTTT

v_call: TRBV19
d_call: TRBD1
clone_size: .
j_call: TRBJ2-2
cdr3_aa: CASSRATQGADTGELFF
cdr3_nt: TGTGCCAGTAGTAGGGCCACCCAGGGGGCGGACACCGGGGAGCTGTTTTTT

v_call: TRBV30
d_call: .
clone_size: .
j_call: TRBJ1-5
cdr3_aa: CAWDRGLEDQPQHF
cdr3_nt: TGTGCCTGGGATCGGGGTCTAGAGGATCAGCCCCAGCATTTT

v_call: TRBV7-2
d_call: TRBD1
clone_size: .
j_call: TRBJ2-7
cdr3_aa: CASSLTGFFSEQYF
cdr3_nt: TGTGCCAGCAGCTTGACAGGGTTCTTTTCCGAGCAGTACTTC

v_call: TRBV7-2
d_call: .
clone_size: .
j_call: TRBJ1-3
cdr3_aa: CASSLGLSGNTIYF
cdr3_nt: TGTGCCAGCAGCCTGGGCCTCTCTGGAAACACCATATATTTT

v_call: TRBV5-4
d_call: .
clone_size: once
j_call: TRBJ2-7
cdr3_aa: CASSPGAGAYEQYF
cdr3_nt: TGTGCCAGCAGCCCAGGGGCAGGGGCCTACGAGCAGTACTTC

v_call: TRBV11-2
d_call: TRBD2
clone_size: .
j_call: TRBJ2-2
cdr3_aa: CASSLDSAGGVTGELFF
cdr3_nt: TGTGCCAGCAGCTTAGATTCCGCGGGAGGGGTCACCGGGGAGCTGTTTTTT

v_call: TRBV4-3
d_call: .
clone_size: .
j_call: TRBJ2-3
cdr3_aa: CASSQGLGTQYF
cdr3_nt: TGCGCCAGCAGCCAAGGACTAGGCACGCAGTATTTT

v_call: TRBV20-1
d_call: .
clone_size: few
j_call: TRBJ2-4
cdr3_aa: CSAPYKNIQYF
cdr3_nt: TGCAGTGCCCCGTACAAAAACATTCAGTACTTC

v_call: TRBV5-1
d_call: TRBD2
clone_size: .
j_call: TRBJ2-3
cdr3_aa: CASSFRTSGGGTDTQYF
cdr3_nt: TGCGCCAGCAGCTTCCGGACTAGCGGGGGGGGCACAGATACGCAGTATTTT

v_call: TRBV27
d_call: TRBD1
clone_size: .
j_call: TRBJ1-2
cdr3_aa: CASSSRQGANYGYTF
cdr3_nt: TGTGCCAGCAGTTCGAGGCAGGGGGCTAACTATGGCTACACCTTC

v_call: TRBV4-2
d_call: TRBD1
clone_size: .
j_call: TRBJ2-5
cdr3_aa: CASSQVSGQKETQYF
cdr3_nt: TGTGCCAGCAGCCAAGTGTCGGGACAGAAAGAGACCCAGTACTTC

v_call: TRBV6-6
d_call: .
clone_size: .
j_call: TRBJ2-7
cdr3_aa: CASSYRTDSYEQYF
cdr3_nt: TGTGCCAGCAGTTACCGGACAGACTCCTACGAGCAGTACTTC

v_call: TRBV7-3
d_call: TRBD2
clone_size: .
j_call: TRBJ2-7
cdr3_aa: CASSRGDYSYEQYF
cdr3_nt: TGTGCCAGCAGCCGAGGGGACTATTCCTACGAGCAGTACTTC

v_call: TRBV7-9
d_call: .
clone_size: .
j_call: TRBJ2-1
cdr3_aa: CASSSGQYNEQFF
cdr3_nt: TGTGCCAGCAGCTCTGGACAGTACAATGAGCAGTTCTTC

v_call: TRBV28
d_call: TRBD1
clone_size: .
j_call: TRBJ2-7
cdr3_aa: CASSLPGTGSYEQYF
cdr3_nt: TGTGCCAGCAGTTTACCCGGGACAGGTTCCTACGAGCAGTACTTC